This T cell receptor beta chain was sequenced for a study of graft-versus-host responses after intestinal transplantation. On the study more broadly: Multivisceral, liver-intestinal, or isolated intestinal grafts were transplanted into recipients.

Trimming shortened V by 6 bases and J by 1 base, and 9 bases separated the two germline ends. The CDR3 consists of 13 residues. Germline CDR1 and CDR2: SNHLY and FYNNEI. Overall study findings and caveats: Recipient marrow held GvH clones, some first seen in ileum or blood.

Profiling relied on immunoSEQ multiplex PCR, and the TCRdb table lists in-frame clones only, not all of them. Of some 70,000 clones in the sample, around 87% were seen once. As regards this clone: Its target is not known.

This chain connects TRBV2 to TRBJ1-1, with D perhaps matching TRBD1 (6 bases). The specimen comprised unstimulated CD8+ T cells sorted from spleen or lymph node cells, sampled before transplant. This sequence was found in a human donor who was the organ donor for an intestinal transplant. The DNA of the CDR3 is TGTGCCAGCAGGGGGGCAGGGAACACTGAAGCTTTCTTT. It is translated as CASRGAGNTEAFF.